This T cell receptor (beta chain) was obtained from a study of OX40 agonist ivuxolimab in advanced cancers. Study as a whole: The mean age was about 61 years, ranging from about 20 to 85, with about 87% of participants male.

Measured with immunoSEQ multiplex PCR; TCRdb has only the in-frame clones, and not every one. The sample has tens of thousands of clones, roughly 80% seen once. There are 11 residues in the CDR3. V lost 10 bases, J lost 7 bases, and 12 bases lay in between. CDR1 MNHEY and CDR2 SVGAGI come from the germline V gene. The sequence derives from an adult with an advanced solid tumor such as melanoma, head and neck, liver or kidney cancer. The V and J genes are TRBV6-5 and TRBJ2-3; no reliable D call. Here the sequenced sample was CD4+ or CD8+ T cells sorted from blood, taken in a trial of the OX40 agonist ivuxolimab. The CDR3 is CATVRGYTQYF. The CDR3 DNA reads TGTGCCACGGTCCGAGGCTATACGCAGTATTTT.